The source of this TCR beta chain is a study of human T cells and chemical hapten exposure. Study information: Readings were taken at 6 days from patch tests that had applied 0.01% DPC to the upper back. General study points: Alopecia was present in the donors, so their immune response may differ from healthy people's.

MiXCR, applied by TCRdb to the RACE reads, yields one record per CDR3 protein. Of approximately 79,000 distinct CDR3 sequences detected, around 10% appear once; the ten largest clones hold approximately 1.4%. In this sample, this clonotype turned up a few times. Its matching antigen is unknown. Time point noted: patch test 1, 2 weeks after DPC sensitization. The treatment was: therapeutic diphenylcyclopropenone sensitization with weekly scalp DPC. CDR3 size: 13 residues. Germline loops: CDR1 SQVTM, CDR2 ANQGSEA. With V trimmed by 4 bases and J by 5 bases, 3 bases remained unmatched. The receptor was isolated from a woman aged 45-60 years with alopecia areata. Some clones in this sample may be carry-over from other donors' samples. The chain couples TRBV29-1 to TRBJ2-2, with 8 bases that match TRBD2. The sequences come from whole blood, collected in connection with sensitization to the hapten diphenylcyclopropenone (DPC). CDR3 loop: CSVGSGKTGELFF. The DNA of the CDR3 is TGCAGCGTTGGTAGCGGGAAGACCGGGGAGCTGTTTTTT.